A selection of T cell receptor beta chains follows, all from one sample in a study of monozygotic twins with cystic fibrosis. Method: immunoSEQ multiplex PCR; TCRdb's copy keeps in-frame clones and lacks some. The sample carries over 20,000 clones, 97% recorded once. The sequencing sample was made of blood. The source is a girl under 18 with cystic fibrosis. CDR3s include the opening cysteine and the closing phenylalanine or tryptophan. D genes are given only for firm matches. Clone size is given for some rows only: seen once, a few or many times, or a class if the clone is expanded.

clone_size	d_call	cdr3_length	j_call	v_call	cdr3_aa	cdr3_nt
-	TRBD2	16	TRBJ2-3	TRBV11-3	CASSLSSGSATDTQYF	TGTGCCAGCAGCTTGTCTAGCGGGAGTGCCACAGATACGCAGTATTTT
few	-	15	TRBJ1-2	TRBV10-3	CAISESTLADVYYTF	TGTGCCATCAGTGAGTCGACTCTGGCAGACGTTTATTACACCTTC
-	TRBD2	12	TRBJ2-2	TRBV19	CASTSDTGELFF	TGTGCCAGCACTAGCGACACCGGGGAGCTGTTTTTT
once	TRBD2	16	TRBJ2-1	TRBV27	CASSRTSGGSYNEQFF	TGTGCCAGCAGTCGGACTAGCGGGGGCTCCTACAATGAGCAGTTCTTC
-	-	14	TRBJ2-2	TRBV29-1	CSVAVPTHTGELFF	TGCAGCGTTGCTGTACCGACCCACACCGGGGAGCTGTTTTTT
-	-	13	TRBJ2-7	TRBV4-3	CASSFDRSYEQYF	TGCGCCAGCAGCTTTGACAGGTCCTACGAGCAGTACTTC
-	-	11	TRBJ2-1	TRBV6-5	CASSNYGEQFF	TGTGCCAGCAGCAACTATGGCGAGCAGTTCTTC
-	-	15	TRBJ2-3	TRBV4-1	CASSRVGTFTDTQYF	TGCGCCAGCAGCCGAGTAGGGACCTTCACAGATACGCAGTATTTT
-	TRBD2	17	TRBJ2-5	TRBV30	CAWSVSRTSGFQETQYF	TGTGCCTGGAGTGTAAGTCGGACTAGCGGATTTCAAGAGACCCAGTACTTC
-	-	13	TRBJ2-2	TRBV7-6	CASSSTNTGELFF	TGTGCCAGCAGCTCGACAAACACCGGGGAGCTGTTTTTT
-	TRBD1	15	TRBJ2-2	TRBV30	CAWSARGRETGELFF	TGTGCCTGGAGTGCCAGGGGGCGTGAGACCGGGGAGCTGTTTTTT
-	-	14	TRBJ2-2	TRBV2	CASRRELSTGELFF	TGTGCCAGCAGGAGGGAGCTGAGCACCGGGGAGCTGTTTTTT
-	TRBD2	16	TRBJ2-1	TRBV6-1	CASSEPGLASYNEQFF	TGTGCCAGCAGTGAACCGGGACTAGCGTCTTACAATGAGCAGTTCTTC
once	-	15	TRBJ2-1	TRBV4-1	CASSHRSWEPNEQFF	TGCGCCAGCAGCCATAGGTCGTGGGAACCCAATGAGCAGTTCTTC
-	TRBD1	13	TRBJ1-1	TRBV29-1	CSVEGQLNTEAFF	TGCAGCGTTGAGGGACAGTTGAACACTGAAGCTTTCTTT
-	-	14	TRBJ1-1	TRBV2	CASRNGRMNTEAFF	TGTGCCAGCAGGAACGGCAGAATGAACACTGAAGCTTTCTTT
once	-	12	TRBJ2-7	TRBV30	CAWSGGSYEQYF	TGTGCCTGGAGTGGGGGAAGCTACGAGCAGTACTTC
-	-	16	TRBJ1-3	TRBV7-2	CASSEQVVSSGNTIYF	TGTGCCAGCAGCGAGCAGGTGGTTTCCTCTGGAAACACCATATATTTT
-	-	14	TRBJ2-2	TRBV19	CASSKGAVTGELFF	TGTGCCAGTAGTAAGGGTGCAGTCACCGGGGAGCTGTTTTTT
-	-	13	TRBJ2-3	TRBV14	CASSHGTTDTQYF	TGTGCCAGCAGCCACGGGACTACAGATACGCAGTATTTT
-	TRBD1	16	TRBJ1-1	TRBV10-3	CAISETTGSMNTEAFF	TGTGCCATCAGTGAGACGACAGGGAGTATGAACACTGAAGCTTTCTTT
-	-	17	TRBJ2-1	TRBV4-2	CASSQDRLAATYNEQFF	TGTGCCAGCAGCCAAGATCGGCTAGCCGCTACCTACAATGAGCAGTTCTTC
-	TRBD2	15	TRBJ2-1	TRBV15	CATSRSTSAFNEQFF	TGTGCCACCAGCAGATCGACTAGCGCCTTCAATGAGCAGTTCTTC
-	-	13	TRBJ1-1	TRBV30	CAWSIQRNTEAFF	TGTGCCTGGAGTATACAGCGGAACACTGAAGCTTTCTTT
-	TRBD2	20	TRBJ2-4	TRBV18	CASSPLTLAGGQIAKNIQYF	TGTGCCAGCTCACCGCTAACCTTAGCGGGAGGGCAGATAGCCAAAAACATTCAGTACTTC
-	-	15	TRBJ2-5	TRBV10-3	CAISEPSDPGETQYF	TGTGCCATCAGTGAGCCTTCGGACCCTGGGGAGACCCAGTACTTC
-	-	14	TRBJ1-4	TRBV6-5	CASRRGAANEKLFF	TGTGCCAGCAGGAGGGGTGCGGCTAATGAAAAACTGTTTTTT
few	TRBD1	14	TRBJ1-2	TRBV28	CASTTPWDSYGYTF	TGTGCCAGCACCACACCTTGGGACAGCTATGGCTACACCTTC
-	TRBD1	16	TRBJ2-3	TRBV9	CASSLGQVFSTDTQYF	TGTGCCAGCAGCCTGGGACAGGTTTTTAGCACAGATACGCAGTATTTT
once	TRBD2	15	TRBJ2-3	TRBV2	CASSESSGSTDTQYF	TGTGCCAGCAGTGAGTCTAGCGGGAGTACAGATACGCAGTATTTT
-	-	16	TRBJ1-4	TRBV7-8	CASSLDGDATNEKLFF	TGTGCCAGCAGCTTAGATGGGGATGCAACTAATGAAAAACTGTTTTTT
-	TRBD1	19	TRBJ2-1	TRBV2	CASSEVIDRGHESYNEQFF	TGTGCCAGCAGTGAAGTGATCGACAGGGGGCATGAGTCCTACAATGAGCAGTTCTTC
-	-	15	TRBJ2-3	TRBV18	CASSPPTGGTDTQYF	TGTGCCAGCTCACCACCCACCGGAGGCACAGATACGCAGTATTTT
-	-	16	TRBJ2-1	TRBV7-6	CASSLGAGAAYNEQFF	TGTGCCAGCAGCCTGGGGGCGGGAGCGGCCTACAATGAGCAGTTCTTC
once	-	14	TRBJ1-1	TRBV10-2	CASTEGFMNTEAFF	TGCGCCAGCACAGAAGGTTTCATGAACACTGAAGCTTTCTTT
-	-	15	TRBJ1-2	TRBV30	CAWKSGPGGPYGYTF	TGTGCCTGGAAAAGTGGGCCGGGAGGTCCGTATGGCTACACCTTC
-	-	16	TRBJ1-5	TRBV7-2	CASSLGGFWARQPQHF	TGTGCCAGCAGCTTAGGCGGGTTCTGGGCTCGACAGCCCCAGCATTTT
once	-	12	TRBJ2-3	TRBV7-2	CASRPMSEAQYF	TGTGCCAGCAGACCCATGTCAGAGGCGCAGTATTTT
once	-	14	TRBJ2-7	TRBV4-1	CASSQNTQGYEQYF	TGCGCCAGCAGCCAAAACACGCAGGGGTACGAGCAGTACTTC
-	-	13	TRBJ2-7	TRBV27	CASRSSGTYEQYF	TGTGCCAGCAGGTCCTCGGGGACGTACGAGCAGTACTTC
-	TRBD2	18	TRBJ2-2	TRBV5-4	CASSPNGVAGANTGELFF	TGTGCCAGCAGCCCAAACGGGGTAGCGGGGGCGAACACCGGGGAGCTGTTTTTT
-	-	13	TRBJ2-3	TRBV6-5	CASSYFIGDTQYF	TGTGCCAGCAGTTATTTTATCGGAGATACGCAGTATTTT
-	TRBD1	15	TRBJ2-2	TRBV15	CATSPRTGTTGELFF	TGTGCCACCAGCCCACGGACAGGGACCACCGGGGAGCTGTTTTTT
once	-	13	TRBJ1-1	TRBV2	CASTKGTNTEAFF	TGTGCCAGTACAAAGGGGACGAACACTGAAGCTTTCTTT
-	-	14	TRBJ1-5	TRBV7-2	CASSQTYSNQPQHF	TGTGCCAGCAGCCAAACTTATAGCAATCAGCCCCAGCATTTT
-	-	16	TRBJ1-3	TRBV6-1	CASSAKIRLSGNTIYF	TGTGCCAGCAGTGCAAAGATACGGCTCTCTGGAAACACCATATATTTT
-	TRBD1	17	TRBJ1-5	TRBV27	CASSAGSGQYSNQPQHF	TGTGCCAGCAGTGCCGGGTCGGGACAGTATAGCAATCAGCCCCAGCATTTT
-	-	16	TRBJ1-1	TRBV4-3	CASSQELRQWNTEAFF	TGCGCCAGCAGCCAAGAACTCAGACAGTGGAACACTGAAGCTTTCTTT
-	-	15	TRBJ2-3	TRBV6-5	CASRTGQSRTDTQYF	TGTGCCAGCCGAACAGGACAATCACGCACAGATACGCAGTATTTT
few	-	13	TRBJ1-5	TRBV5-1	CASSLDVGQPQHF	TGCGCCAGCAGCCTGGACGTGGGGCAGCCCCAGCATTTT